This TCR beta chain was sequenced during a study of T cell changes during pregnancy in multiple sclerosis. Only in-frame clones appear in the TCRdb table, and some are missing; sequencing was by immunoSEQ multiplex PCR. The repertoire holds 60,000 to 75,000 clones, with roughly nine tenths as singletons. The germline V gene encodes CDR1 MNHEY and CDR2 SVGAGI. V lost 0 bases, J lost 1 base, and 6 bases lay in between. There are 14 residues in the CDR3. Sample: peripheral blood, taken after pregnancy. V and J are TRBV6-5 and TRBJ1-1; no clear D. The receptor comes from a female donor with multiple sclerosis, enrolled in a pregnancy study. The CDR3 bases are TGTGCCAGCAGTTACTCCCACAGGAACACTGAAGCTTTCTTT. Translation gives CASSYSHRNTEAFF.